Below are 27 T cell receptor beta chains sequenced from a single sample in a study of tumor-infiltrating lymphocytes in primary liver carcinoma. Without any cell sorting, roughly 18-31 mg of bulk tissue yielded co-extracted RNA and DNA. The investigators made TCR beta cDNA from roughly 460 ng total RNA, using a constant-region primer. Library construction for TCR beta comprised three nested multiplex PCR rounds performed with slightly modified ARM-PCR. The study ran its first two PCR rounds for roughly 9 cycles each, using TRBV1-TRBV30 forward primers and a C-beta reverse primer. MiXCR, run by TCRdb on the multiplex PCR reads, gives a single entry per CDR3 protein. Of about 120,000 distinct CDR3 sequences listed, roughly three fifths are singletons. The sample comprised liver tumor tissue from sampling region 1. The subset here: tumor region T1, superior pole. These receptors all come from a woman aged 60-70 years with primary liver carcinoma and hepatitis B virus infection.

This clonotype has a count of ten or more. V usage is TRBV7-8 and J usage is TRBJ2-4, with 7 nucleotides matching TRBD1. Germline V CDR1 and CDR2: SGHVS, FQNEAQ. Trimming took 4 bases from V and 1 from J; bases not matched to a gene: 7. This CDR3 has 16 amino acids. The CDR3 DNA reads TGTGCCAGCAGCTCTACAGGGGATGGGGCCAAAAACATTCAGTACTTC. Protein sequence: CASSSTGDGAKNIQYF.

In its sample, this clonotype was seen many times. The V and J genes are TRBV29-1 and TRBJ2-5; D may match TRBD1 or TRBD2 (6 bases each). The germline V gene encodes CDR1 SQVTM and CDR2 ANQGSEA. Between the trimmed V and J ends, which lost 7 bases and 4 bases, there was a span of 16 bases. The CDR3 runs 13 residues. The CDR3 DNA reads as TGCAGCGGTAAAGGGGGGTTAAGAGAGACCCAGTACTTC. Its protein product is CSGKGGLRETQYF.

Details on this clonotype: A much larger clone differs by one base, so this may be a read error. The J gene is TRBJ2-2, the V gene TRBV5-4; possibly TRBD1 or TRBD2 for D (6 bases each). CDR1 and CDR2 from the germline V gene are SGHNT and YYREEE (reference sequence). The CDR3 is 15 residues long. CDR3 nucleotides: TGTGCCAGCAGCACAAAACAGGGAACGGGCGGGGTGCTGTTTTTT. This translates into CASSTKQGTGGVLFF.

The chain uses TRBV5-1 and TRBJ2-7; 14 positions agree with TRBD2. J gave up 6 bases and V 7 bases, and 0 bases lay outside the gene matches. The CDR3 runs to 12 residues. Germline values: CDR1 SGHRS, CDR2 YFSETQ. The CDR3 DNA reads as TGCGCCAGCGGGACTAGCGGGAGCGAGCAGTACTTC. Residues: CASGTSGSEQYF.

Comments on this clonotype: A read error may account for a junction end that differs from germline. The J gene is TRBJ2-2, the V gene TRBV6-5, with D perhaps TRBD2 (5 bases). Germline V gene data show CDR1 as MNHEY and CDR2 as SVGAGI. The CDR3 sequence is 17 residues long. DNA for the CDR3: TGTGCCAGCAGTTACTCGAATCCTAGCAGTAACACCGGGGAACTGTTTTTT. Translation: CASSYSNPSSNTGELFF.

This chain joins TRBV5-6 and TRBJ2-7, with TRBD2 matching 7 bases. The V gene's germline CDR1 is SGHDT and CDR2 YYEEEE. The CDR3 contains 15 residues. V lost 5 bases, J lost 2 bases, and 10 bases stayed unmatched. The CDR3: CASSSGLVETYEQYV. DNA for the CDR3: TGTGCCAGCAGTTCTGGACTAGTCGAGACCTACGAGCAGTACGTC.

As concerns this clonotype: The CDR3 end shows no conserved phenylalanine or tryptophan, and so a read error is likely. In DNA form, the CDR3 reads TGTGCCAGCAGCTTAGATTGGGTGAGTCTAGCGGGTCCCTACAAGCAGTACATC. Protein sequence: CASSLDWVSLAGPYKQYI. The chain is built from TRBV11-2 and TRBJ2-7; 8 bases map to TRBD2. Germline CDR1 SGHAT, CDR2 FQNNGV. This CDR3 contains 18 residues.

On this clonotype itself: Being one base from a much bigger clone, this may be a read error. This chain uses TRBV4-1 with TRBJ1-5, with no clear D. The CDR3 is made up of 12 amino acids. Germline assignment: CDR1 MGHRA and CDR2 YSYEKL. Trimming stripped 4 bases from V and 6 bases from J, with 7 bases between. The CDR3 here is CASSPWGQPQHF. The CDR3 DNA is TGCGCCAGCAGCCCCTGGGGTCAGCCCCAGCATTTT.

The chain uses TRBV13 and TRBJ2-1; D may be TRBD2 (6 bases). Trimming cost V 4 bases and J 0 bases, with 16 bases left between them. The germline gives CDR1 PRHDT, CDR2 FYEKMQ (reference sequence). The CDR3 consists of 17 residues. CDR3 sequence (DNA): TGTGCCAGCAGCTCCCGTCGTGGGAGGCGCTCCTACAATGAGCAGTTCTTC. Translation: CASSSRRGRRSYNEQFF.

With regard to this clonotype: A much larger clonotype is one base distant, so this may be a read error. The chain couples TRBV6-5 to TRBJ2-5, with D tentatively TRBD2 (6 bases). The CDR3 is 14 amino acids. Germline V gene lookup returns CDR1 MNHEY and CDR2 SVGAGI. In nucleotides, the CDR3 is TGTGTCAGCAGCCGACTGGGGGGAGAGGAGACCCAGTACTTC. Amino acids: CVSSRLGGEETQYF.

This clonotype was seen only once. It may be a read error: a sequence one base away is much more abundant. The chain joins TRBV6-5 to TRBJ1-6; no definite D call. CDR1 and CDR2 from the germline V gene are MNHEY and SVGAGI. The CDR3 is made up of 12 amino acids. For the CDR3, the DNA is TGTGCCAGCAATTACTATAATTCACCCCTCCACTTT. It is translated as CASNYYNSPLHF.

This clonotype was seen repeatedly, ten times or more. CDR3 loop: CASSFGGSAGANVLTF. The CDR3 coding sequence is TGTGCCAGCAGCTTCGGTGGGTCGGCTGGGGCCAACGTCCTGACTTTC. This chain uses TRBV11-3 with TRBJ2-6, with unresolved D. The CDR3 is 16 residues long. V lost 3 bases and J lost 2, with 11 bases in between. Germline V gene lookup returns CDR1 SGHNT and CDR2 YENEEA.

A word on this clonotype: A much bigger clone sits one base away, suggesting this may be a read error. The V and J genes are TRBV4-2 and TRBJ1-1, with D possibly TRBD1 on 6 matching bases. Germline assignment: CDR1 LGHNA and CDR2 YNFKEQ. CDR3 size: 15 residues. The germline V and J ends were trimmed by 4 bases and 4 bases, with 16 bases remaining between them. In DNA, the CDR3 is TGTGCCAGCAGCCGAGGGGCAGGGGTCGTCACTGAAGCTTTCTTT. Translation gives CASSRGAGVVTEAFF.

This clonotype was counted at least ten times. The chain carries TRBV12-3 or TRBV12-4 and TRBJ2-7; perhaps TRBD1 as D (6 bases). V lost 3 bases, J lost 1 base, and 10 bases lay in between. This CDR3 comprises 14 residues. CDR3: CASSFHGQSYEQYF. The DNA of the CDR3 is TGTGCCAGCAGTTTCCATGGACAGTCCTACGAGCAGTACTTC.

As regards this clonotype: This may be a read error: a much more frequent sequence differs by one nucleotide. The chain uses TRBV12-3 or TRBV12-4 and TRBJ1-1; 7 bases line up with TRBD1. This CDR3 contains 13 residues. CDR3 region: CARSLLGQPKAFF. The CDR3 DNA reads as TGTGCCCGCAGTTTATTGGGACAGCCGAAGGCTTTCTTT.

This clonotype was counted ten times or more. The chain joins TRBV11-2 to TRBJ2-7; D gene unclear. The germline V and J ends were trimmed by 0 bases and 8 bases, with 8 bases remaining between them. The CDR3 loop spans 12 amino acids. The germline CDR1 and CDR2 sequences are SGHAT and FQNNGV. CDR3 residues: CASSLEGDQQYF. The CDR3 bases are TGTGCCAGCAGCTTAGAGGGCGACCAGCAGTACTTC. Full variable domain (remainder filled in from reference TRBV11-2 and TRBJ2-7): EAGVAQSPRYKIIEKRQSVAFWCNPISGHATLYWYQQILGQGPKLLIQFQNNGVVDDSQLPKDRFSAERLKGVDSTLKIQPAKLEDSAVYLCASSLEGDQQYFGPGTRLTVT.

A remark on this clonotype: At one end, the junction sequence differs from germline, possibly due to a read error. The J gene is TRBJ1-2, the V gene TRBV11-2; no definite D call. This CDR3 contains 12 residues. In germline, CDR1 is SGHAT, CDR2 FQNNGV. The CDR3: CANSHGQSGYNF. The CDR3 nucleotides are TGTGCCAACAGCCACGGCCAATCCGGCTACAACTTC.

This clonotype appeared many times. CDR3 nucleotide sequence: TGTGCCAGCAGCCAAGATCCGACCGGCATCGACAGGGGGCCCTACGAGCAGTACTTC. It translates to CASSQDPTGIDRGPYEQYF. This chain links TRBV14 with TRBJ2-7; 10 nucleotides agree with TRBD1. The CDR3 spans 19 residues. The germline V gene has CDR1 SGHDN and CDR2 FVKESK. Germline trimming cut 0 bases from V and 2 bases from J; bases unmatched to any gene: 13.

A remark on this clonotype: The CDR3 does not close with the conserved phenylalanine or tryptophan, likely indicating a read error. The J gene is TRBJ2-3, the V gene TRBV4-2, with D uncertain. This CDR3 contains 11 residues. Germline-derived CDR1 and CDR2 are LGHNA and YNFKEQ. The CDR3 sequence is CASSQADTQYS. CDR3 coding DNA: TGTGCCAGCAGCCAGGCAGATACTCAGTATTCT.

This clonotype was seen only a few times. The chain joins TRBV28 to TRBJ1-2; TRBD1 matches 11 bases. Germline V gene data show CDR1 as MDHEN and CDR2 as SYDVKM. This CDR3 spans 16 amino acids. The V gene end was trimmed by 5 bases and the J gene end by 8 bases; junction bases not matched to a gene: 13. The CDR3 region has the DNA TGTGCCAGCAGTGCCAGCGCCGGGACAGGGGGAAGGGGCTACACCTTC. This gives the protein CASSASAGTGGRGYTF.

In its sample, this clonotype was seen many times. V gene TRBV28 combines with J gene TRBJ2-3, with D hard to call. CDR3 length: 13 amino acids. Trimming took off 2 bases at V and 4 bases at J, with 7 bases between the two ends. Germline CDR1 is MDHEN and CDR2 is SYDVKM. CDR3 DNA sequence: TGTGCCAGCAGTTTAGGGTCCCCAGATACGCAGTATTTT. This codes for CASSLGSPDTQYF. Full variable domain (rest looked up from reference TRBV28 and TRBJ2-3): DVKVTQSSRYLVKRTGEKVFLECVQDMDHENMFWYRQDPGLGLRLIYFSYDVKMKEKGDIPEGYSVSREKKERFSLILESASTNQTSMYLCASSLGSPDTQYFGPGTRLTVL.

As to this clonotype: The CDR3 carries no conserved terminal phenylalanine or tryptophan, so it likely arises from a read error. This chain joins TRBV11-2 and TRBJ2-3; 8 nucleotides align to TRBD2. The V gene end was trimmed by 5 bases and the J gene end by 6 bases; junction bases not matched to a gene: 7. Germline V gene lookup returns CDR1 SGHAT and CDR2 FQNNGV. CDR3 size: 14 residues. CDR3 coding DNA: TGTGCCAGCAGCCGGCGGGGGGCAGGTGATACGCAGTATGTT. As protein: CASSRRGAGDTQYV.

Notes on this clonotype: The junction does not match germline at one end; this may be a read error. V is TRBV5-1 and J is TRBJ1-1, with a weak D call TRBD1 (6 bases). CDR3 length equals 15 residues. Germline lookup yields CDR1 SGHRS and CDR2 YFSETQ. This CDR3 reads CASSGAGSRGTEAFF. The CDR3 region has the DNA TGTGCCAGCAGTGGGGCGGGAAGCAGGGGCACTGAAGCTTTCTTT.

V usage is TRBV11-2 and J usage is TRBJ2-3, with 10 bases matching TRBD2. Germline V gene sequence: CDR1 SGHAT, CDR2 FQNNGV. The ends lost 7 bases at V and 2 bases at J; junction bases unmatched: 15. The CDR3 spans 18 residues. The CDR3 protein is CASTTGASGRGNTDTQYF. Written as DNA, the CDR3 is TGTGCCAGCACCACGGGGGCTAGCGGGAGAGGGAACACAGATACGCAGTATTTT.

V is TRBV7-9 and J is TRBJ2-7, with 13 positions matching TRBD2. V gave up 5 bases and J gave up 5 bases; unmatched junction bases: 6. The germline V gene has CDR1 SEHNR and CDR2 FQNEAQ (reference sequence). The CDR3 totals 15 residues. CDR3 bases: TGTGCCAGCAGCCCTCGGACTAGCGGGAGTGACGAGCAGTACTTC. The encoded protein is CASSPRTSGSDEQYF.

About this clonotype: Since no conserved phenylalanine or tryptophan closes the CDR3, a read error is the likely cause. The chain employs TRBV11-2 and TRBJ1-1, with a tentative D call TRBD1 (5 bases). The germline V gene encodes CDR1 SGHAT and CDR2 FQNNGV. The V end lost 4 bases, the J end lost 7 bases, and 34 bases lay between the germline ends. This CDR3 is built from 20 residues. CDR3 sequence reads: CASSSHQHGHLRFWGYEAFS. The CDR3 DNA follows: TGTGCCAGCAGCTCACATCAGCACGGACACCTTCGCTTTTGGGGTTATGAAGCTTTCTCT.

This clonotype was seen repeatedly, ten times or more. V is TRBV10-2 and J is TRBJ2-5; weak D call: TRBD2 (6 bases). The CDR3 totals 14 residues. Trimming cost V 7 bases and J 0 bases, with 12 bases left between them. Germline V gene data show CDR1 as WSHSY and CDR2 as SAAADI. Here the CDR3 reads CASMGREYQETQYF. The CDR3, as DNA: TGCGCCAGCATGGGACGGGAGTACCAAGAGACCCAGTACTTC.